The T cell receptor (beta chain) under discussion was sequenced for a study of cytomegalovirus exposure and HLA in healthy donors. TCRdb's copy holds only in-frame clones and misses some; the assay was immunoSEQ multiplex PCR. The table includes 150,000 to 200,000 clones, more than 70% detected once. Notes on this clone: Its antigen remains unidentified.

General observations from the study: The tendency of first-cohort TCR clusters to co-occur in the 120 or so validation repertoires was the finding of a later analysis. Overall, around 150 TCR beta chains were annotated as cytomegalovirus-associated. The classifier, whose performance was assessed in both the original and validation cohorts, reportedly diagnosed cytomegalovirus status with high specificity and sensitivity. Most sequenced TCRs were rare (though some public TCRs occurred in many donors).

This receptor was obtained from a woman younger than 30 in good health and CMV-seronegative. Sequences were obtained from PBMCs.

The CDR3 loop is CASSLTDRADGYTF. The CDR3 DNA reads as TGTGCCAGCAGCTTAACGGACAGGGCGGACGGCTACACCTTC. The rearrangement links TRBV7-3 to TRBJ1-2; 8 bases are shared with TRBD1. The CDR3 sequence is 14 residues long. CDR1 and CDR2 from the germline V gene are SGHTA and FQGTGA. Losses at the gene ends were 0 bases for V and 8 bases for J; bases not matched to a gene: 5.